Each of the 30 T cell receptor beta chains below was sequenced from the same sample in a study of shared T cell receptors in the human thymus. Repertoires were generated with immunoSEQ multiplex PCR, while TCRdb's copy carries only in-frame clones and drops some. Of 630,000 or so clones in the sample, approximately 87% were seen once. These data also featured in a second study, about human thymus T cells.

The material sequenced was thymocytes. The receptor source for this set is a boy younger than two with a congenital heart defect.

Written as DNA, the CDR3 is TGTGCCAGCAGCTTGACAGGGGGCTCCTACGAGCAGTACTTC. It codes for CASSLTGGSYEQYF. The V gene is TRBV7-2, the J gene TRBJ2-7, with 9 bases lining up with TRBD1. Germline V gene data show CDR1 as SGHTA and CDR2 as FQGNSA. The CDR3 has 14 residues. V was clipped by 3 bases and J by 0 bases; unmatched bases: 0.

The genes are TRBV5-6 and TRBJ1-1; D is possibly TRBD1 (5 bases). In germline, CDR1 is SGHDT, CDR2 YYEEEE. The CDR3 has 12 amino acids. The V and J ends lost 3 bases and 4 bases respectively, with 7 bases between them. The CDR3 nucleotides read TGTGCCAGCAGCTCGACAGTCACTGAAGCTTTCTTT. This translates into CASSSTVTEAFF.

Details on this clone: This same CDR3 is encoded by further DNA sequences in the sample. The genes are TRBV7-2 and TRBJ2-7, with unresolved D. CDR3 size: 13 residues. Trimming stripped 3 bases from V and 0 bases from J, with 6 bases between. The germline CDR1 and CDR2 sequences are SGHTA and FQGNSA. The CDR3 coding sequence is TGTGCCAGCAGCTTTGACTCCTCCTACGAGCAGTACTTC. Translation gives CASSFDSSYEQYF.

This clone was seen just once. The chain recombines TRBV12-5 with TRBJ1-2; the D is unclear. This CDR3 region has 12 residues. V was trimmed by 0 bases and J by 6 bases, leaving 5 bases between them. CDR1 is LGHNT, CDR2 FRNRAP, per germline. CDR3 protein: CASGLVGNGYTF. CDR3 bases: TGTGCTAGTGGTTTGGTCGGGAATGGCTACACCTTC.

V and J are TRBV5-8 and TRBJ2-3; 8 bases align to TRBD1. CDR3 size: 18 residues. Germline assignment: CDR1 SGHTS and CDR2 YDEGEE. V shed 2 bases, J shed 3 bases, and the junction held 14 bases outside the gene matches. CDR3 sequence reads: CASSLRDRGIVRTDTQYF. DNA of the CDR3: TGTGCCAGCAGCTTAAGAGACAGGGGTATAGTTCGAACAGATACGCAGTATTTT. The variable domain in full, completed from reference TRBV5-8 and TRBJ2-3, reads EAGVTQSPTHLIKTRGQQATLRCSPISGHTSVYWYQQALGLGLQFLLWYDEGEERNRGNFPPRFSGRQFPNYSSELNVNALELEDSALYLCASSLRDRGIVRTDTQYFGPGTRLTVL.

This clone was counted once. V and J are TRBV10-3 and TRBJ1-6; 9 bases are shared with TRBD1. This CDR3 comprises 16 residues. The germline gives CDR1 ENHRY, CDR2 SYGVKD. The V and J ends lost 4 bases and 7 bases, in that order; junction bases with no gene match: 8. The CDR3 sequence: CAISGHNRGPNSPLHF. CDR3 bases: TGTGCCATCAGTGGCCACAACAGGGGGCCGAATTCACCCCTCCACTTT.

The genes are TRBV28 and TRBJ2-5; D unclear. The CDR3 totals 14 residues. Germline CDR1 MDHEN, CDR2 SYDVKM. Trimming removed 1 base at V and 5 bases at J, with 11 bases between. The CDR3 reads CASSLYRTGETQYF. Here the CDR3 DNA reads TGTGCCAGCAGTTTATACCGTACCGGGGAGACCCAGTACTTC.

J is TRBJ2-5 and V is TRBV4-3, with 7 bases fitting TRBD1. The V segment lost 2 bases and the J segment 1 base; nucleotides outside the gene matches: 4. This CDR3 region has 15 residues. Germline assignment: CDR1 LGHNA and CDR2 YSLEER. The chain's CDR3 is CASSQTDRIQETQYF. The CDR3 DNA reads TGCGCCAGCAGCCAAACGGACAGGATCCAAGAGACCCAGTACTTC.

The V call is TRBV29-1, the J call TRBJ1-2, with a possible D match to TRBD1 (5 bases). V lost 1 base to trimming and J lost 8 bases, with 11 bases between them. Germline V gives CDR1 SQVTM, CDR2 ANQGSEA. CDR3 length equals 12 residues. The chain's CDR3 is CSVEGGDWGYTF. The CDR3 DNA is TGCAGCGTTGAAGGGGGGGACTGGGGCTACACCTTC.

V is TRBV10-2 and J is TRBJ2-1; the D is unclear. CDR3 length: 16 residues. Germline assignment: CDR1 WSHSY and CDR2 SAAADI. With 2 bases removed from V and 2 bases from J, the gap between germline ends came to 13 bases. The CDR3 protein is CASSEPTGLPYNEQFF. CDR3 DNA: TGCGCCAGCAGTGAGCCGACTGGCCTCCCCTACAATGAGCAGTTCTTC.

The chain employs TRBV30 and TRBJ1-1; 7 nucleotides agree with TRBD1. Per germline, CDR1 GTSNPN and CDR2 SVGIG (reference sequence). The trim removed 2 bases at V and 3 bases at J, leaving 33 bases unmatched. The CDR3 runs to 23 residues. For the CDR3, the DNA is TGTGCCTGGAGTCGTCCCCTTTCGACCCTCTCTCTTCACAGGGGAGCAGGGGACACTGAAGCTTTCTTT. This sequence encodes CAWSRPLSTLSLHRGAGDTEAFF.

The chain recombines TRBV18 with TRBJ2-2; 9 nucleotides align to TRBD1. The germline V gene has CDR1 KGHSH and CDR2 LQKENI. Trimming took 3 bases from V and 5 from J; bases not matched to a gene: 16. CDR3 length: 19 residues. The CDR3, as DNA: TGTGCCAGCTCACCCCGCCAACCGGGACAGGGTCCAAAAACCGGGGAGCTGTTTTTT. It encodes CASSPRQPGQGPKTGELFF.

The gene calls are TRBV7-8 and TRBJ2-1; 11 positions match TRBD2. The junction had 10 bases not matched to a gene; V was cut back by 0 bases and J by 0 bases. CDR1 SGHVS and CDR2 FQNEAQ come from the germline V gene. The CDR3 is 20 residues long. The CDR3 region has the DNA TGTGCCAGCAGCTTAGCGCGCGCTAGCGGGGGGCCAAGCTCCTACAATGAGCAGTTCTTC. Translating gives CASSLARASGGPSSYNEQFF.

The chain joins TRBV6-5 to TRBJ1-2; D remains ambiguous. CDR1 and CDR2 from the germline V gene are MNHEY and SVGAGI. The CDR3 totals 14 residues. The V end was cut by 2 bases, the J end by 4 bases, with 11 bases between. Here the CDR3 DNA reads TGTGCCAGCAGTTACAGTCTTGGAGGCTATGGCTACACCTTC. Translation gives CASSYSLGGYGYTF.

The V call is TRBV29-1, the J call TRBJ2-1, with TRBD2 identical over 8 bases. V shed 7 bases and J 3 bases; nucleotides not matched to a gene: 11. The germline V gene encodes CDR1 SQVTM and CDR2 ANQGSEA. The CDR3 sequence is 15 residues long. CDR3 DNA: TGCAGCGCTACACTCCCGCGGGAGGTCTACAATGAGCAGTTCTTC. This encodes CSATLPREVYNEQFF.

V and J are TRBV29-1 and TRBJ1-2, with TRBD1 matching over 8 bases. The CDR3 has 14 amino acids. The V and J ends lost 5 bases and 3 bases, in that order; junction bases with no gene match: 8. The germline gives CDR1 SQVTM, CDR2 ANQGSEA. CDR3 DNA sequence: TGCAGCGTTCTCTATCCGGACAGGGACTATGGCTACACCTTC. Translated, it gives CSVLYPDRDYGYTF.

The rearrangement uses TRBV27 and TRBJ2-1; tentatively, D is TRBD1 (5 bases). Germline V CDR1 and CDR2: MNHEY, SMNVEV (reference sequence). The CDR3 contains 15 residues. V was clipped by 2 bases and J by 5 bases, with 13 bases between them. CDR3 region: CASSLGQGSDNEQFF. The CDR3 region has the DNA TGTGCCAGCAGTTTAGGTCAGGGTTCCGACAATGAGCAGTTCTTC.

The chain joins TRBV4-3 to TRBJ2-3; D is ambiguous. The CDR3 consists of 16 residues. In germline, CDR1 is LGHNA, CDR2 YSLEER. The ends were cut back, 0 bases at V and 0 bases at J, with 10 bases in the middle. The CDR3 is CASSQDLRGSTDTQYF. CDR3 nucleotides: TGCGCCAGCAGCCAAGATCTCCGCGGTAGCACAGATACGCAGTATTTT.

The DNA for the CDR3 is TGTGCCAGCAGTTTACCGACGACAGTCCGACGCCCGACAGGGGAAGTCTCCTACGAGCAGTACTTC. This codes for CASSLPTTVRRPTGEVSYEQYF. The chain couples TRBV28 to TRBJ2-7; 8 nucleotides align to TRBD1. The V segment lost 2 bases and the J segment 0 bases; nucleotides outside the gene matches: 24. The CDR3 runs to 22 residues. The germline CDR1 and CDR2 sequences are MDHEN and SYDVKM.

The chain employs TRBV6-1 and TRBJ2-5; TRBD2 agrees at 12 bases. CDR3 length: 15 residues. V lost 7 bases to trimming and J lost 5 bases; unmatched junction nucleotides: 8. Germline V gene data show CDR1 as MNHNS and CDR2 as SASEGT. The DNA of the CDR3 is TGTGCCAGCACCGTACTAGCGGGGGGTAGGGAGACCCAGTACTTC. Its translation is CASTVLAGGRETQYF.

This CDR3 is CASSQEMWGGRGNIQYF. The CDR3 DNA is TGCGCCAGCAGCCAAGAGATGTGGGGGGGTAGGGGAAACATTCAGTACTTC. The chain carries TRBV4-1 and TRBJ2-4, with 7 bases aligning to TRBD2. The CDR3 runs 17 residues. Germline values: CDR1 MGHRA, CDR2 YSYEKL. Germline trimming cut 0 bases from V and 6 bases from J; bases unmatched to any gene: 11.

The V gene is TRBV6-5, the J gene TRBJ1-3, with D perhaps matching TRBD1 (5 bases). Germline CDR1 is MNHEY and CDR2 is SVGAGI. This CDR3 is built from 15 residues. V lost 6 bases and J 2 bases, leaving 14 bases between the germline ends. The DNA for the CDR3 is TGTGCCAGCAGCCGACGACAGTCTGCTGGAAACACCATATATTTT. It specifies CASSRRQSAGNTIYF.

The rearrangement uses TRBV11-2 and TRBJ1-1; tentatively, D is TRBD1 (5 bases). This CDR3 comprises 16 residues. V was pared by 5 bases and J by 1 base, with 17 bases between. Germline CDR1 and CDR2: SGHAT and FQNNGV. The CDR3 sequence: CASSDGAGRRNTEAFF. The CDR3 DNA reads as TGTGCCAGCAGCGATGGGGCTGGCAGGAGGAACACTGAAGCTTTCTTT.

The rearrangement uses TRBV6-5 and TRBJ2-2; the D gene is possibly TRBD1 (5 bases). V was cut by 11 bases and J by 6 bases, with 16 bases left in between. The CDR3 contains 13 residues. Germline CDR1 reads MNHEY; CDR2 reads SVGAGI. This CDR3 is CACQGSASGELFF. CDR3 DNA sequence: TGTGCCTGCCAGGGCTCTGCGTCCGGGGAGCTGTTTTTT.

The V gene is TRBV6-5, the J gene TRBJ2-1; possible D gene TRBD2, 7 bases. CDR1 is MNHEY and CDR2 is SVGAGI in the germline V gene. The CDR3 is 15 amino acids. As DNA, the CDR3 is TGTGCAGGGGGGGCGGTCGTGAGCTCCTACAATGAGCAGTTCTTC. It is translated as CAGGAVVSSYNEQFF.

The genes are TRBV5-1 and TRBJ2-1, with 9 bases aligning to TRBD2. This CDR3 contains 15 residues. V lost 0 bases, J lost 5 bases, and 3 bases stayed unmatched. The germline V gene has CDR1 SGHRS and CDR2 YFSETQ. In DNA, the CDR3 is TGCGCCAGCAGCTTGGGGACTAGCGCCCACAATGAGCAGTTCTTC. Protein product: CASSLGTSAHNEQFF.

The chain joins TRBV5-6 to TRBJ2-1, with 11 bases lining up with TRBD2. CDR3 size: 19 residues. With 4 bases clipped from V and 4 bases from J, the junction kept 16 bases outside the gene matches. Germline V gene lookup returns CDR1 SGHDT and CDR2 YYEEEE. CDR3 coding DNA: TGTGCCAGCAGCGTCACGGCCCTGGGGCTAGCGGGGGGATACAATGAGCAGTTCTTC. Translating gives CASSVTALGLAGGYNEQFF.

The gene calls are TRBV27 and TRBJ1-4; the D gene is possibly TRBD1 (5 bases). CDR1 is MNHEY, CDR2 SMNVEV, per germline (reference sequence). V was pared by 5 bases and J by 7 bases, with 23 bases between. The CDR3 is 17 residues long. DNA of the CDR3: TGTGCCAGCAGTCCGAAGCCTCGACAGAATTTAATTGAAAAACTGTTTTTT. This translates into CASSPKPRQNLIEKLFF.

V gene TRBV4-3 combines with J gene TRBJ2-3; D unresolved. The CDR3 length is 17 residues. Trimming shortened V by 2 bases and J by 5 bases, and 20 bases separated the two germline ends. Looked up from germline, CDR1 is LGHNA and CDR2 is YSLEER. The CDR3 is CASSQLRMGKARDTQYF. CDR3 DNA sequence: TGCGCCAGCAGCCAACTCCGGATGGGCAAGGCCCGAGATACGCAGTATTTT.

The genes are TRBV19 and TRBJ2-6, with D possibly being TRBD1 (5 bases). The germline V gene encodes CDR1 LNHDA and CDR2 SQIVND (reference sequence). The CDR3 runs to 17 residues. The V gene lost 2 bases and the J gene lost 0 bases, with 11 bases spanning the gap. The CDR3 reads CASSIYQGHSGANVLTF. In DNA, the CDR3 is TGTGCCAGTAGTATATATCAAGGACACTCTGGGGCCAACGTCCTGACTTTC.